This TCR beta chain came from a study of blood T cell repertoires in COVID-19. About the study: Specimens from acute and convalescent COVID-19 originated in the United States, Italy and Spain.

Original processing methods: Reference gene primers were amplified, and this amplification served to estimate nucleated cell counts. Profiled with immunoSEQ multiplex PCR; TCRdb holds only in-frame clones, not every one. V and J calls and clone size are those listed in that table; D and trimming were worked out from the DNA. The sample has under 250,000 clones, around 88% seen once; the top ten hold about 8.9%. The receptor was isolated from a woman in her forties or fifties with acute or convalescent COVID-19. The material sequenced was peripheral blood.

CDR3 in DNA: TGCGCCAGCAGCTTGGTGGTGAGGACAGCGAGCCATTATAATTCACCCCTCCACTTT. Translation: CASSLVVRTASHYNSPLHF. This chain links TRBV5-1 with TRBJ1-6, with D tentatively TRBD1 (6 bases). The CDR3 has 19 residues. V lost 0 bases and J lost 4, with 20 bases in between. The germline V gene has CDR1 SGHRS and CDR2 YFSETQ.